Below, 13 T cell receptor beta chains from the same sample are listed, as sequenced in a study of T cells after yellow fever vaccination. MiXCR, applied by TCRdb to the 5' RACE reads, yields one record per CDR3 protein. Among 300,000 or so distinct CDR3 sequences listed, roughly 6.8% were seen once. Sequences were derived from PBMCs, sampled around 45 days after the first yellow fever vaccination. The source of these receptors is a man between 18 and 35 years old who received the YFV17D yellow fever vaccine.

This clonotype was observed many times. The chain is built from TRBV30 and TRBJ2-7, with 9 bases fitting TRBD1. This CDR3 comprises 13 residues. Trimming cost V 3 bases and J 5 bases; bases outside gene matches: 5. Germline V lookup: CDR1 GTSNPN, CDR2 SVGIG (reference sequence). CDR3 loop: CAWRRTGAHEQYF. The CDR3 DNA sequence: TGTGCCTGGAGAAGGACAGGGGCACACGAGCAGTACTTC.

At least ten counts were recorded for this clonotype. The chain recombines TRBV5-1 with TRBJ2-2; a weak D match, TRBD2 (6 bases). Trimming pared 3 bases from V and 6 bases from J, leaving 9 bases between. The germline V gene has CDR1 SGHRS and CDR2 YFSETQ. The CDR3 contains 13 residues. The CDR3 DNA reads TGCGCCAGCAGCTCGGAGGGGTCCGGGGAGCTGTTTTTT. Its translation: CASSSEGSGELFF.

This clonotype was picked up a small number of times. The chain carries TRBV23-1 and TRBJ2-2, with 15 bases that match TRBD2. TRBV23-1 qualifies as an ORF whose function is uncertain. The CDR3 is 19 residues long. The V and J ends lost 8 bases and 2 bases, in that order; junction bases with no gene match: 12. The CDR3 DNA sequence: TGCGCCAGCGCCCGCCCGGGGACTAGCGGGGGGCCTAACACCGGGGAGCTGTTTTTT. This gives the protein CASARPGTSGGPNTGELFF.

In this sample, this clonotype turned up a few times. The rearrangement links TRBV20-1 to TRBJ1-5; perhaps TRBD1 as D (6 bases). Trimming took off 3 bases at V and 5 bases at J, with 17 bases between the two ends. The CDR3 contains 15 residues. From germline, CDR1 is DFQATT and CDR2 SNEGSKA (reference sequence). CDR3 DNA sequence: TGCAGTGCTAGTCGGTACAGGGTTCGAGATCAGCCCCAGCATTTT. Translating it yields CSASRYRVRDQPQHF.

The chain links TRBV7-8 to TRBJ2-1; D gene uncertain. V was shortened by 3 bases and J by 6 bases, with 18 bases between the two germline ends. Germline V CDR1 and CDR2: SGHVS, FQNEAQ. The CDR3 contains 16 residues. Here the CDR3 reads CASSFASRLLVNEQFF. In nucleotides, the CDR3 is TGTGCCAGCAGCTTTGCTTCTCGGTTGCTAGTCAATGAGCAGTTCTTC.

The chain joins TRBV9 to TRBJ2-3; D uncertain. The V gene lost 2 bases and the J gene lost 4 bases, with 14 bases spanning the gap. CDR1 and CDR2 (germline): SGDLS, YYNGEE. This CDR3 spans 15 amino acids. The CDR3 loop is CASSVRSLSSDTQYF. The CDR3 region has the DNA TGTGCCAGCAGCGTCCGGTCGCTATCGTCAGATACGCAGTATTTT.

The chain uses TRBV20-1 and TRBJ2-3; 12 bases match TRBD2. V shed 5 bases and J 5 bases; nucleotides not matched to a gene: 8. CDR3 length equals 15 residues. Germline values: CDR1 DFQATT, CDR2 SNEGSKA (reference sequence). CDR3 amino acids: CSAFLLAGGRDTQYF. CDR3 in DNA: TGCAGTGCTTTTCTTCTAGCGGGGGGGCGAGATACGCAGTATTTT.

V gene TRBV5-1 combines with J gene TRBJ2-5, with unresolved D. Per germline, CDR1 SGHRS and CDR2 YFSETQ. The V and J ends lost 3 bases and 5 bases respectively, with 8 bases between them. The CDR3 has 12 amino acids. CDR3 sequence reads: CASSSVLETQYF. Here the CDR3 DNA reads TGCGCCAGCAGCTCCGTCCTCGAGACCCAGTACTTC.

This clonotype was seen a handful of times. This chain uses TRBV5-6 with TRBJ1-2, with 7 bases fitting TRBD1. V was pared by 3 bases and J by 4 bases, with 3 bases of the junction left unmatched. The CDR3 is 13 residues long. Per germline, CDR1 SGHDT and CDR2 YYEEEE. The CDR3 reads CASSSQGFYGYTF. CDR3 coding DNA: TGTGCCAGCAGCTCACAGGGGTTCTATGGCTACACCTTC. Filled out from reference TRBV5-6 and TRBJ1-2, the complete variable domain reads DAGVTQSPTHLIKTRGQQVTLRCSPKSGHDTVSWYQQALGQGPQFIFQYYEEEERQRGNFPDRFSGHQFPNYSSELNVNALLLGDSALYLCASSSQGFYGYTFGSGTRLTVV.

The rearrangement uses TRBV19 and TRBJ2-2, with 8 bases fitting TRBD2. Trimming removed 5 bases from V and 0 bases from J; junction bases left unmatched: 8. Germline values: CDR1 LNHDA, CDR2 SQIVND (reference sequence). CDR3 length: 17 amino acids. DNA for the CDR3: TGTGCCAGTAGTCTTTTTAGCGGGACGACGAACACCGGGGAGCTGTTTTTT. It specifies CASSLFSGTTNTGELFF.

The chain joins TRBV2 to TRBJ2-1, with TRBD2 identical over 16 bases. Germline CDR1 reads SNHLY; CDR2 reads FYNNEI. This CDR3 region has 16 residues. V shed 6 bases and J 9 bases; nucleotides not matched to a gene: 8. CDR3 in amino acids: CASRPGTSGGATEQFF. The CDR3, as DNA: TGTGCCAGCAGGCCCGGGACTAGCGGGGGGGCTACTGAGCAGTTCTTC. The variable domain in full, completed from reference TRBV2 and TRBJ2-1, reads EPEVTQTPSHQVTQMGQEVILRCVPISNHLYFYWYRQILGQKVEFLVSFYNNEISEKSEIFDDQFSVERPDGSNFTLKIRSTKLEDSAMYFCASRPGTSGGATEQFFGPGTRLTVL.

This chain joins TRBV6-1 and TRBJ2-1, with 12 nucleotides matching TRBD2. This CDR3 has 16 amino acids. The junction had 7 bases not matched to a gene; V was cut back by 6 bases and J by 4 bases. CDR1 is MNHNS and CDR2 is SASEGT in the germline V gene. CDR3 in DNA: TGTGCCAGCAGCATGACTAGCGGGGGTGATTACAATGAGCAGTTCTTC. Encoded protein: CASSMTSGGDYNEQFF.

This clonotype was picked up many times. J is TRBJ2-5 and V is TRBV6-1; 10 nucleotides align to TRBD2. Germline-derived CDR1 and CDR2 are MNHNS and SASEGT. The V segment lost 6 bases and the J segment 1 base; nucleotides outside the gene matches: 5. The CDR3 is made up of 15 amino acids. CDR3 bases: TGTGCCAGCAGCCTAGCGGGGGCTAGCCAAGAGACCCAGTACTTC. This gives the protein CASSLAGASQETQYF.